This TCR beta chain was observed in a study of shared clonotypes between healthy human individuals (dated by TCRdb to 2020 to 2021). For the wider study: The cohort comprised a couple of women and a few men aged 18 to 49 years. Each donor's leukapheresis produced roughly between about 0.8 and 10 billion PBMCs. For each donor, three plates each were used for CD4 naive and CD4 memory, two plates were used for CD8 naive, and one plate was used for CD8 memory. To estimate repertoire size and how much clonotype sharing occurs between individuals, the study deeply sequenced the blood TCR repertoires of roughly 5 healthy adults. Libraries were prepared and TCR repertoires were sequenced by different laboratories using diverse techniques, in order to increase sequencing depth and limit assay-specific biases.

Reading the germline V gene (reference sequence) gives CDR1 LNHDA and CDR2 SQIVND. The junction shows trimming of 8 bases on V and 6 bases on J, plus 18 bases between the germline ends. The CDR3 sequence holds 14 residues, the cysteine and phenylalanine included. Only the CDR3 part of the read is kept: 42 bases, read in frame from the first base. The investigation overall reported the following: Compared with non-shared clonotypes, clonotypes shared by all four sorted-subset donors had higher generation probabilities. The genetic and exposure-history diversity represented was limited by the small number of donors. Larger estimated clonotype richness was generally found for naive subsets than for memory subsets. Across a handful of donors, around 5.4% of naive CD4, roughly 3.4% of naive CD8, about 2% of memory CD4, and 0.4% of memory CD8 clonotypes were shared. Incomplete sequencing was indicated by rarefaction of sorted-subset datasets, despite the large sequencing depth. Only blood was sampled, and tissue TCR repertoires likely differ from those in blood. Based on pairwise subsampling, the degree of clonotype sharing among donors was expected to be affected by sequencing depth.

Using the deep immunoSEQ assay, multiplex PCR amplified TCR CDR3 regions from genomic DNA. Extracted genomic DNA from each cell subset was spread evenly across all wells of several immunoSEQ 96-well plates, with each plate serving as a replicate. For sorted subsets, about 200 ng genomic DNA, equal to tens of thousands of T cell genomes, was loaded into each replicate PCR. Purified libraries were quantified with a Qubit 3.0 fluorometer, sized on a Bioanalyzer 2100, and re-quantified with the KAPA Library Quantification kit. Each immunoSEQ 96-well plate was sequenced on its own single-read 150-cycle Illumina NextSeq 550 flow cell. Regarding the original processing steps: Because the immunoSEQ output held only junctional sequences and lacked quality scores, the filtering could not match the filtering applied to full-length reads. Sequences were annotated with PyIR, a Python wrapper for IgBLAST v1.9, using IMGT germline references to assign V/J genes and CDR3. Reads with weak V/J assignments (E-value above 1e-6), missing CDR3, stop codons, out-of-frame junctions, or ambiguous translated residues were removed. V3J clonotypes were defined as sequences sharing the same inferred V gene, J gene, and CDR3 amino acid sequence. Percentage overlap between repertoires was calculated by dividing the number of shared unique clonotypes by the size of the smaller repertoire. Three approaches were used to assess repertoire richness: RTK rarefaction, the Chao1 estimator, and Recon v2.1 estimates of unobserved clonotypes. Generation probabilities were computed with OLGA for all TCRbeta clonotypes obtained by the gDNA method from several donors. Entries here come from immuneACCESS through TCRdb and include only in-frame sequences with V and J called. Some clones fail to appear in such tables; in the studies checked, an unresolved V gene covers under half of the shortfall, and the cause of the remainder is unknown. That table furnishes V, J and clone size, whereas the DNA furnished D and trimming. This sample gives around 2.5 million clones in total; roughly 93% of them show up just once. 0.36% of the sample rests with the top ten.

The donors were healthy, HIV-negative adults who had no recently reported acute infections or vaccinations. Every donor was a Caucasian adult residing in Nashville, Tennessee, USA. CD4+ T cells were enriched by magnetic negative selection, after which naive cells were positively selected on CD45RA and the negative fraction was taken as the memory subset. Blood was collected by leukapheresis, and PBMCs were isolated by Ficoll-Histopaque density gradient centrifugation and then cryopreserved in liquid nitrogen vapor phase. Purity and quantity of every magnetically sorted T cell population were checked by analytical flow cytometry. Genomic DNA was isolated from each sorted fraction and quantified by UV absorbance on a Nanodrop 2000c. On this clone: Its antigen is currently not known. No much larger clonotype is one base removed from it; base qualities were not supplied.

Sequenced input: naive CD4+ T cells from PBMCs. The cell subset or site label here, explained by the study, means: CD45RA+ positively selected. The sequence came from a man in his late teens or twenties in good health. Some clones in this sample may be carry-over from other donors' samples. The chain was built from TRBV19 and TRBJ2-3, with the D gene not confidently named. The CDR3 region reads CASALGPRRDTQYF. At the DNA level, the sequence is TGTGCCAGTGCTCTCGGGCCACGCCGGGATACGCAGTATTTT.